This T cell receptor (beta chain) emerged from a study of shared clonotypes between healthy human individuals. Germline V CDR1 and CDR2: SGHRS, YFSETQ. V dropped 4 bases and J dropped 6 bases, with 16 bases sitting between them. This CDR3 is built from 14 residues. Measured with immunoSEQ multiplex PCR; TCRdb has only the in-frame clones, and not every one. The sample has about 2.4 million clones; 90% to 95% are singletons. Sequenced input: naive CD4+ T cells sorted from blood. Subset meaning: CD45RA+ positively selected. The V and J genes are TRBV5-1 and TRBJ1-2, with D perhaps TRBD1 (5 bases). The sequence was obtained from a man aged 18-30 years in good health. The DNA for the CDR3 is TGCGCCAGCAGCCTTACCTCGGGGCGCGATGGCTACACCTTC. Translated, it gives CASSLTSGRDGYTF.